These 25 T cell receptor beta chains were all obtained from the same sample, sequenced in a study of blood T cell repertoires in COVID-19. Libraries were prepared by immunoSEQ multiplex PCR; TCRdb keeps only in-frame clonotypes and omits some of them. Among 200,000 to 300,000 clones, about 84% were seen once, and the ten largest hold 12%. Sequenced material: peripheral blood. These receptors all stem from a man older than 75 with acute or convalescent COVID-19.

V gene TRBV4-1 combines with J gene TRBJ1-1, with 7 bases fitting TRBD1. Germline V gene lookup returns CDR1 MGHRA and CDR2 YSYEKL. The CDR3 consists of 15 residues. V shed 4 bases and J 5 bases; nucleotides not matched to a gene: 10. DNA of the CDR3: TGCGCCAGCAGCCGGGACGGACAGGCCCGGACTGAAGCTTTCTTT. It yields the protein CASSRDGQARTEAFF.

The chain couples TRBV28 to TRBJ2-7; TRBD2 matches 9 bases. This CDR3 has 17 amino acids. Germline V gene lookup returns CDR1 MDHEN and CDR2 SYDVKM. After removal of 5 bases from V and 0 bases from J, the junction contained 11 bases not matched to a gene. CDR3 bases: TGTGCCAGCAGTCCTTCTAGCGGGGACCTTCTCTCCTACGAGCAGTACTTC. Amino acids: CASSPSSGDLLSYEQYF.

The table lists this clone with a count of one. This chain uses TRBV29-1 with TRBJ1-1; 9 nucleotides line up with TRBD1. CDR3 size: 13 residues. The junction had 7 bases not matched to a gene; V was cut back by 6 bases and J by 5 bases. Germline CDR1 and CDR2: SQVTM and ANQGSEA. The CDR3 bases are TGCAGCGTCCGGGGGGACAGGGTTACTGAAGCTTTCTTT. Translation: CSVRGDRVTEAFF.

The chain combines TRBV6-2 or TRBV6-3 with TRBJ1-4; a weak D match, TRBD1 (6 bases). CDR1 is MNHEY and CDR2 is SVGEGT in the germline V gene. This CDR3 is 15 amino acids long. Deletions cut 4 bases from V and 4 bases from J, with 13 bases between. CDR3 bases: TGTGCCAGCAGTTTCGGACAGACGAATAATGAAAAACTGTTTTTT. Encoded protein: CASSFGQTNNEKLFF.

There are a few counts of this clone. The rearrangement links TRBV19 to TRBJ2-5; 7 nucleotides line up with TRBD1. V lost 4 bases and J lost 2; bases outside the gene matches: 1. In germline, CDR1 is LNHDA, CDR2 SQIVND (reference sequence). CDR3 length: 13 residues. CDR3: CASSRGQQETQYF. CDR3 in DNA: TGTGCCAGTAGTAGGGGACAGCAAGAGACCCAGTACTTC.

CDR3: CASSAPGQRTEAFF. CDR3 nucleotides: TGTGCCAGCAGTGCCCCGGGACAGAGAACTGAAGCTTTCTTT. This chain connects TRBV27 to TRBJ1-1; 7 positions match TRBD1. The germline V gene encodes CDR1 MNHEY and CDR2 SMNVEV (reference sequence). The junction had 8 bases not matched to a gene; V was cut back by 5 bases and J by 5 bases. The CDR3 consists of 14 residues.

This sequence joins TRBV28 and TRBJ1-5; D uncertain. This CDR3 region has 14 residues. V was shortened by 3 bases and J by 8 bases, with 14 bases between the two germline ends. Germline V gene lookup returns CDR1 MDHEN and CDR2 SYDVKM. For the CDR3, the DNA is TGTGCCAGCAGTTTGGTCCAGAATCTTGAGCCCCAGCATTTT. Encoded protein: CASSLVQNLEPQHF. The entire variable domain, with the rest obtained from reference TRBV28 and TRBJ1-5, is as follows: DVKVTQSSRYLVKRTGEKVFLECVQDMDHENMFWYRQDPGLGLRLIYFSYDVKMKEKGDIPEGYSVSREKKERFSLILESASTNQTSMYLCASSLVQNLEPQHFGDGTRLSIL.

This chain joins TRBV7-9 and TRBJ2-3; 16 bases agree with TRBD2. The J segment lost 5 bases and the V segment lost 3 bases, leaving 2 bases of the junction unmatched. This CDR3 spans 16 amino acids. Germline-derived CDR1 and CDR2 are SEHNR and FQNEAQ (reference sequence). The CDR3 coding sequence is TGTGCCAGCAGCTTGGGACTAGCGGGGGGGCAAGATACGCAGTATTTT. Translating gives CASSLGLAGGQDTQYF.

V and J are TRBV11-3 and TRBJ1-5; 8 positions agree with TRBD1. V dropped 1 base and J dropped 6; count of bases not matched to a gene: 11. The length of the CDR3 is 17 residues. CDR1 is SGHNT and CDR2 is YENEEA in the germline V gene. The DNA for the CDR3 is TGTGCCAGCAGCTTAGGACAGGGGAGTATTCTTGGTCAGCCCCAGCATTTT. Protein product: CASSLGQGSILGQPQHF.

This clone came up once. The chain carries TRBV6-5 and TRBJ1-3; 11 nucleotides align to TRBD1. Germline V gene sequence: CDR1 MNHEY, CDR2 SVGAGI. J lost 5 bases, V lost 6 bases, and 6 bases had no gene match. The CDR3 covers 15 residues. CDR3 protein: CASRLGQGVRNTIYF. The DNA of the CDR3 is TGTGCCAGCAGGCTGGGACAGGGGGTCCGAAACACCATATATTTT.

This clone was counted once. This sequence joins TRBV28 and TRBJ2-2; a possible D gene is TRBD1 (5 bases). Trimming left V 5 bases short and J 3 bases short, with 13 bases between. The germline V gene has CDR1 MDHEN and CDR2 SYDVKM. The CDR3 is 15 amino acids. Here the CDR3 reads CASSGKQEYTGELFF. CDR3 DNA sequence: TGTGCCAGCAGTGGGAAACAGGAATACACCGGGGAGCTGTTTTTT.

V is TRBV2 and J is TRBJ1-4; 8 positions agree with TRBD1. Trimming at V came to 3 bases and at J to 6 bases, leaving 3 bases not matched to a gene. Germline CDR1 is SNHLY and CDR2 is FYNNEI. The CDR3 is 14 amino acids. The CDR3 loop reads CASSDRTGYEKLFF. CDR3 DNA: TGTGCCAGCAGTGATAGGACAGGGTATGAAAAACTGTTTTTT.

V gene TRBV4-2 combines with J gene TRBJ2-3, with 10 bases identical to TRBD2. CDR1 and CDR2 from the germline V gene are LGHNA and YNFKEQ. The CDR3 runs to 16 residues. J gave up 1 base and V 2 bases, and 3 bases lay outside the gene matches. The CDR3 loop reads CASSQRTSGGTDTQYF. DNA of the CDR3: TGTGCCAGCAGCCAAAGAACTAGCGGGGGCACAGATACGCAGTATTTT.

The chain has TRBV6-5 and TRBJ1-5; TRBD1 aligns across 7 bases. The CDR3 consists of 15 residues. The V and J ends lost 2 bases and 4 bases, in that order; junction bases with no gene match: 5. From germline, CDR1 is MNHEY and CDR2 SVGAGI. The CDR3 DNA sequence: TGTGCCAGCAGTTACCAGGGACAGTCGAATCAGCCCCAGCATTTT. It specifies CASSYQGQSNQPQHF.

This clone came up once. The rearrangement joins TRBV29-1 to TRBJ1-2; D is possibly TRBD1 (6 bases). The CDR3 spans 11 residues. From germline, CDR1 is SQVTM and CDR2 ANQGSEA. Trimming stripped 6 bases from V and 10 bases from J, with 15 bases between. CDR3 sequence (DNA): TGCAGCGTCTCCACAGGGCCCAACTACACCTTC. As protein: CSVSTGPNYTF. The full variable domain, in which reference TRBV29-1 and TRBJ1-2 provide the parts outside the CDR3, is SAVISQKPSRDICQRGTSLTIQCQVDSQVTMMFWYRQQPGQSLTLIATANQGSEATYESGFVIDKFPISRPNLTFSTLTVSNMSPEDSSIYLCSVSTGPNYTFGSGTRLTVV.

The V gene is TRBV7-9, the J gene TRBJ2-2; D is undetermined. V gave up 5 bases and J gave up 5 bases, with 9 bases separating them. The CDR3 extends over 13 amino acids. Per the germline V gene, CDR1 is SEHNR and CDR2 is FQNEAQ (reference sequence). The CDR3 DNA sequence: TGTGCCAGCAGCCTCGGTAGTACCGGGGAGCTGTTTTTT. This sequence encodes CASSLGSTGELFF. Full variable domain (missing parts from reference TRBV7-9 and TRBJ2-2): DTGVSQNPRHKITKRGQNVTFRCDPISEHNRLYWYRQTLGQGPEFLTYFQNEAQLEKSRLLSDRFSAERPKGSFSTLEIQRTEQGDSAMYLCASSLGSTGELFFGEGSRLTVL.

This clone was seen only a few times. The V gene is TRBV19, the J gene TRBJ1-5; no reliable D call. Germline CDR1 is LNHDA and CDR2 is SQIVND (reference sequence). The V and J ends lost 1 base and 4 bases respectively, with 11 bases between them. The CDR3 runs to 15 residues. The CDR3 nucleotides are TGTGCCAGTAGTATAGCTTTGGCAGATAATCAGCCCCAGCATTTT. Its protein is CASSIALADNQPQHF. Full variable domain (missing parts from reference TRBV19 and TRBJ1-5): DGGITQSPKYLFRKEGQNVTLSCEQNLNHDAMYWYRQDPGQGLRLIYYSQIVNDFQKGDIAEGYSVSREKKESFPLTVTSAQKNPTAFYLCASSIALADNQPQHFGDGTRLSIL.

The genes are TRBV19 and TRBJ1-4; 10 bases fit TRBD1. The CDR3 length is 15 residues. Germline V gives CDR1 LNHDA, CDR2 SQIVND (reference sequence). The junction had 3 bases not matched to a gene; V was cut back by 3 bases and J by 5 bases. The chain's CDR3 is CASSIPGQGNEKLFF. The CDR3 nucleotides are TGTGCCAGTAGTATCCCGGGACAGGGGAATGAAAAACTGTTTTTT.

The V gene is TRBV9, the J gene TRBJ2-2, with no clear D. Between the trimmed V and J ends, which lost 0 bases and 7 bases, there was a span of 7 bases. The germline gives CDR1 SGDLS, CDR2 YYNGEE. CDR3 length equals 13 residues. The CDR3 nucleotides are TGTGCCAGCAGCGTAGAAGCGAACGGGGAGCTGTTTTTT. Translation gives CASSVEANGELFF.

V gene TRBV6-5 combines with J gene TRBJ1-2; a weak D match, TRBD1 (6 bases). Between the trimmed V and J ends, which lost 0 bases and 6 bases, there was a span of 17 bases. Germline V CDR1 and CDR2: MNHEY, SVGAGI. CDR3 length: 16 amino acids. This CDR3 is CASSYSSGHREHGYTF. Written as DNA, the CDR3 is TGTGCCAGCAGTTACTCCTCGGGACACAGGGAGCATGGCTACACCTTC.

The chain recombines TRBV7-2 with TRBJ2-1, with 11 bases matching TRBD1. Trimming took 1 base from V and 3 from J; bases not matched to a gene: 5. Germline CDR1 SGHTA, CDR2 FQGNSA. CDR3 size: 17 residues. CDR3: CASSLGPGTGGYNEQFF. The CDR3 DNA reads as TGTGCCAGCAGCTTAGGCCCAGGGACAGGGGGCTACAATGAGCAGTTCTTC.

The V gene is TRBV2, the J gene TRBJ2-6; D call uncertain. This CDR3 region has 15 residues. Germline lookup yields CDR1 SNHLY and CDR2 FYNNEI. V was trimmed by 6 bases and J by 3 bases, leaving 12 bases between them. The CDR3 bases are TGTGCCAGCAGGGAGACCACGGGTGGGGCCAACGTCCTGACTTTC. As protein: CASRETTGGANVLTF.

The rearrangement joins TRBV20-1 to TRBJ2-5; tentative D call: TRBD1 (6 bases). V gave up 3 bases and J gave up 3 bases, with 8 bases separating them. CDR3 length equals 12 residues. Looked up from germline, CDR1 is DFQATT and CDR2 is SNEGSKA (reference sequence). Here the CDR3 reads CSASRTEETQYF. The CDR3, as DNA: TGCAGTGCTAGTAGGACAGAAGAGACCCAGTACTTC.

The chain links TRBV5-1 to TRBJ2-3; 7 nucleotides line up with TRBD2. Germline V gives CDR1 SGHRS, CDR2 YFSETQ. With V trimmed by 4 bases and J by 5 bases, 7 bases remained unmatched. The CDR3 spans 14 residues. In DNA, the CDR3 is TGCGCCAGCAGCGAGGGACTATCTCGAGATACGCAGTATTTT. Protein product: CASSEGLSRDTQYF.

The chain couples TRBV7-8 to TRBJ2-7; 8 bases line up with TRBD1. Germline trimming cut 5 bases from V and 4 bases from J; bases unmatched to any gene: 19. Germline assignment: CDR1 SGHVS and CDR2 FQNEAQ. The CDR3 has 18 residues. CDR3 in DNA: TGTGCCAGCAGCACGGGTCAGGGGGCCTATCTCATCGGATACGAGCAGTACTTC. As protein: CASSTGQGAYLIGYEQYF.